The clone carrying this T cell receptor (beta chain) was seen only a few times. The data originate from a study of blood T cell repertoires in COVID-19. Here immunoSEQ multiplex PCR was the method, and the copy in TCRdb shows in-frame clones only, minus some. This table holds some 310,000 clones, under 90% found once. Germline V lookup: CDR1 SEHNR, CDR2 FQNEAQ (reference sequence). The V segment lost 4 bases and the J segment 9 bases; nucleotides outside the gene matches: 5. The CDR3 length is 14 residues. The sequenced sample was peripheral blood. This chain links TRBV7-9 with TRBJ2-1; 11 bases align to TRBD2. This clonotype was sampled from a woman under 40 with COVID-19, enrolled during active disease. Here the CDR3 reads CASSSLAGDLEQFF. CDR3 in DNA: TGTGCCAGCAGCTCACTAGCGGGAGATCTTGAGCAGTTCTTC. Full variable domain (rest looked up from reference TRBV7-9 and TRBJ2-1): DTGVSQNPRHKITKRGQNVTFRCDPISEHNRLYWYRQTLGQGPEFLTYFQNEAQLEKSRLLSDRFSAERPKGSFSTLEIQRTEQGDSAMYLCASSSLAGDLEQFFGPGTRLTVL.